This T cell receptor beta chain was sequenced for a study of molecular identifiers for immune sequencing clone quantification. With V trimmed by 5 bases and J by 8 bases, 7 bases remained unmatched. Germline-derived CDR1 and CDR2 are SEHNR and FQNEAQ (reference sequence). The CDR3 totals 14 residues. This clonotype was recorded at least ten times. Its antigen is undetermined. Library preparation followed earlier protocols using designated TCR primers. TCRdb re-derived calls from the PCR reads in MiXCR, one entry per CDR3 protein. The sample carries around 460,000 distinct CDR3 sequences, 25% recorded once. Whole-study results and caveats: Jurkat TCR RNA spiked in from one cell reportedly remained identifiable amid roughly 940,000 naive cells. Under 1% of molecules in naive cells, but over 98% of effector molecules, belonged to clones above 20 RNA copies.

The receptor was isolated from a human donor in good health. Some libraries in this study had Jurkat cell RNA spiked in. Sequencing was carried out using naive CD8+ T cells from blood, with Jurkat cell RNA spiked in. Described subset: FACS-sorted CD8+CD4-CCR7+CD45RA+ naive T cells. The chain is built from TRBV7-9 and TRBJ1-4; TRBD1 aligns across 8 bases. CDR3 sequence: CASSQDRDREKLFF. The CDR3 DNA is TGTGCCAGCAGCCAGGACAGGGATCGGGAAAAACTGTTTTTT.